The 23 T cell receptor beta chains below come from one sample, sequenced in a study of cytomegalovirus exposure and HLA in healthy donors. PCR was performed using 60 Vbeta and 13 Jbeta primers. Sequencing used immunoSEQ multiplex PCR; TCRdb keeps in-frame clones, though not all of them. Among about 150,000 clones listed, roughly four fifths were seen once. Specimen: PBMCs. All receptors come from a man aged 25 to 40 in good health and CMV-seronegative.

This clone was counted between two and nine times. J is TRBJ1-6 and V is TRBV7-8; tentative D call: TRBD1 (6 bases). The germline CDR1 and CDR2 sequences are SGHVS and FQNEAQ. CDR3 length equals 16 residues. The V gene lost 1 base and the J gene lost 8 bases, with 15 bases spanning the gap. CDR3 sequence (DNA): TGTGCCAGCAGCTTAGAGCGCGACAGGCCCCATTCACCCCTCCACTTT. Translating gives CASSLERDRPHSPLHF. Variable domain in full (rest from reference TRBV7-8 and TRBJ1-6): GAGVSQSPRYKVAKRGQDVALRCDPISGHVSLFWYQQALGQGPEFLTYFQNEAQLDKSGLPSDRFFAERPEGSVSTLKIQRTQQEDSAVYLCASSLERDRPHSPLHFGNGTRLTVT.

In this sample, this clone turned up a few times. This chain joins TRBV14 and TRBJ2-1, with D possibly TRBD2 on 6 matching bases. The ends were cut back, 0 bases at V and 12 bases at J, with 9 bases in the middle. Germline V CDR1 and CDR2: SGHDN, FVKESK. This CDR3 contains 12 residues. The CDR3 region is CASSQDWGVQFF. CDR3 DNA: TGTGCCAGCAGCCAAGATTGGGGGGTGCAGTTCTTC.

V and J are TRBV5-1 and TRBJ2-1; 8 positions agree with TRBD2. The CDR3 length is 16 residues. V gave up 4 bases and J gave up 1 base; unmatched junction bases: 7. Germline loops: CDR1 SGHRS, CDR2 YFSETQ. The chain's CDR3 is CASSESGTRSYNEQFF. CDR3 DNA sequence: TGCGCCAGCAGCGAAAGCGGGACTAGGTCCTACAATGAGCAGTTCTTC.

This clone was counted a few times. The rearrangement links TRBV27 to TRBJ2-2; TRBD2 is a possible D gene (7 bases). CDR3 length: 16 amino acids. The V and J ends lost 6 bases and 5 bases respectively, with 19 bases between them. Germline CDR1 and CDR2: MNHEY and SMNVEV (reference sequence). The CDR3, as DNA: TGTGCCAGCAGGGGCGGGGGCGTGGGGGGGACCGGGGAGCTGTTTTTT. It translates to CASRGGGVGGTGELFF.

The CDR3 here is CSVGTGVHEQYF. The CDR3, as DNA: TGCAGCGTAGGGACAGGGGTTCACGAGCAGTACTTC. This chain connects TRBV29-1 to TRBJ2-7, with 10 bases that match TRBD1. V trimming: 6 bases; J trimming: 5 bases; junction bases outside the gene matches: 4. The CDR3 is 12 residues long. CDR1 and CDR2 from the germline V gene are SQVTM and ANQGSEA.

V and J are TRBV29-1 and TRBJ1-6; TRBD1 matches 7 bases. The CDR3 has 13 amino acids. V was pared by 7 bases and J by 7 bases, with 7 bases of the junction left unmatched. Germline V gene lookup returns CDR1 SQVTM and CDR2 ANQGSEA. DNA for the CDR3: TGCAGCGCTGGAGAACAGGGGAATTCACCCCTCCACTTT. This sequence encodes CSAGEQGNSPLHF.

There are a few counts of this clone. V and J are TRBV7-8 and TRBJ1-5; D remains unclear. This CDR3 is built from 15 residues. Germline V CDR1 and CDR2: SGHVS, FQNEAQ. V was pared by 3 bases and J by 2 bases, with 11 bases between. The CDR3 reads CASSFGGRGNQPQHF. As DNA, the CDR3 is TGTGCCAGCAGCTTCGGCGGTAGAGGCAATCAGCCCCAGCATTTT. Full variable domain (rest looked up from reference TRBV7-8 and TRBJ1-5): GAGVSQSPRYKVAKRGQDVALRCDPISGHVSLFWYQQALGQGPEFLTYFQNEAQLDKSGLPSDRFFAERPEGSVSTLKIQRTQQEDSAVYLCASSFGGRGNQPQHFGDGTRLSIL.

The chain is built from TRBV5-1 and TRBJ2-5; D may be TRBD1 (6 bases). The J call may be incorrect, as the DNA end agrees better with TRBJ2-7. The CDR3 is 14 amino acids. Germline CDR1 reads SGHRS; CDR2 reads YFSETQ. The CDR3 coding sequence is TGCGCCAGCAGCTTCACAGGGATGGGTGACGAGCAGTACTTC. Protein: CASSFTGMGDEQYF.

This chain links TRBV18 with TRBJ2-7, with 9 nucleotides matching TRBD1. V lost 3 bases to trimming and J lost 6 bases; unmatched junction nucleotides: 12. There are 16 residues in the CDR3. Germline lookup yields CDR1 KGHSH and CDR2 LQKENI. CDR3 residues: CASSPFLGQGESEQYF. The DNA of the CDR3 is TGTGCCAGCTCACCTTTTTTGGGACAGGGAGAGTCCGAGCAGTACTTC.

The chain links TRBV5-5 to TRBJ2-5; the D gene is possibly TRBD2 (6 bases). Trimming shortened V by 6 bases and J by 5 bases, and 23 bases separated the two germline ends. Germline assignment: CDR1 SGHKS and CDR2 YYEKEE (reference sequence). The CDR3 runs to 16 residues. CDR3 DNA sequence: TGTGCCAGCATTACCGCGGGGTACCTGGAGGGGGAGACCCAGTACTTC. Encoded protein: CASITAGYLEGETQYF.

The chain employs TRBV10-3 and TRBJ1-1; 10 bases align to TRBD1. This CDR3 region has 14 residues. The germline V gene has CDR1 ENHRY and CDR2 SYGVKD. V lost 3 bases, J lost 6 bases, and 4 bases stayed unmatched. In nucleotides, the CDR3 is TGTGCCATCAGTGATTCGGGACAGGGGTCTGAAGCTTTCTTT. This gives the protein CAISDSGQGSEAFF.

This CDR3 reads CASSPRGAENEQFF. In nucleotides, the CDR3 is TGTGCCAGCAGCCCCCGCGGGGCAGAGAATGAGCAGTTCTTC. The rearrangement uses TRBV7-9 and TRBJ2-1, with TRBD2 as a possible D gene (6 bases). CDR1 is SEHNR and CDR2 is FQNEAQ in the germline V gene (reference sequence). Trimming removed 5 bases at V and 7 bases at J, with 15 bases between. This CDR3 contains 14 residues.

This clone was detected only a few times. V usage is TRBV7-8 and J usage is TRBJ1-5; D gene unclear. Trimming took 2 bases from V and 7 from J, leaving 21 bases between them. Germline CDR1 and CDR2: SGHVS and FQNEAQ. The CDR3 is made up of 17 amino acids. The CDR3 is CASSLSPLGEEGQPQHF. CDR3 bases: TGTGCCAGCAGCTTATCACCTCTTGGGGAGGAGGGACAGCCCCAGCATTTT.

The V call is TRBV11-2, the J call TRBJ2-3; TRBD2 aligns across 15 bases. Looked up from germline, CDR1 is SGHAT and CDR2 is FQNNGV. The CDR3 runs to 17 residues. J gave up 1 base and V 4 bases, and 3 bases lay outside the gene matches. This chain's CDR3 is CASSSGLAGGRTDTQYF. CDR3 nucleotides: TGTGCCAGCAGCTCCGGACTAGCGGGAGGGCGCACAGATACGCAGTATTTT.

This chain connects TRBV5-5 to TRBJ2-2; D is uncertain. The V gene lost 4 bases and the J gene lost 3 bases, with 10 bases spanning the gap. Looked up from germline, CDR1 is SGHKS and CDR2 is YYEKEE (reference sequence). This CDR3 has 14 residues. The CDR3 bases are TGTGCCAGCAGCAACATAGCAGACACCGGGGAGCTGTTTTTT. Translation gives CASSNIADTGELFF.

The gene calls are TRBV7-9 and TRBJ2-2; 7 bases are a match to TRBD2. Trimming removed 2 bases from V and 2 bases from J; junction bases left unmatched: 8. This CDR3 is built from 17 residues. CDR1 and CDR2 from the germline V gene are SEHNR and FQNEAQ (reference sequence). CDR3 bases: TGTGCCAGCAGCTTATCATTGGCGGGGGTTAACACCGGGGAGCTGTTTTTT. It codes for CASSLSLAGVNTGELFF.

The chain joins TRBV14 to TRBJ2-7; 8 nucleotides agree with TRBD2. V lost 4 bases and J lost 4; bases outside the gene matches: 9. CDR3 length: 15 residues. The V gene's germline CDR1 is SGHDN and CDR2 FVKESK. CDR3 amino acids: CASSPRVSGAYEQYF. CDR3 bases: TGTGCCAGCAGCCCTCGAGTTAGCGGGGCTTACGAGCAGTACTTC. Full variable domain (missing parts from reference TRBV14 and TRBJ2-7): EAGVTQFPSHSVIEKGQTVTLRCDPISGHDNLYWYRRVMGKEIKFLLHFVKESKQDESGMPNNRFLAERTGGTYSTLKVQPAELEDSGVYFCASSPRVSGAYEQYFGPGTRLTVT.

As DNA, the CDR3 is TGTGCCAGCAGCCCGACTCATCAAGAGACCCAGTACTTC. Translated, it gives CASSPTHQETQYF. The chain couples TRBV7-8 to TRBJ2-5; D remains unclear. Germline V gene lookup returns CDR1 SGHVS and CDR2 FQNEAQ. Trimming stripped 5 bases from V and 2 bases from J, with 9 bases between. This CDR3 is built from 13 residues.

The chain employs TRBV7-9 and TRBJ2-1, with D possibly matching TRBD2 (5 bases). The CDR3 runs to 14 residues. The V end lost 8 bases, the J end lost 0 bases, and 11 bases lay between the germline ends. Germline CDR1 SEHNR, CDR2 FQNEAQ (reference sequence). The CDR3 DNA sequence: TGTGCCAGCCCGGCGGGCAGCTCCTACAATGAGCAGTTCTTC. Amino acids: CASPAGSSYNEQFF.

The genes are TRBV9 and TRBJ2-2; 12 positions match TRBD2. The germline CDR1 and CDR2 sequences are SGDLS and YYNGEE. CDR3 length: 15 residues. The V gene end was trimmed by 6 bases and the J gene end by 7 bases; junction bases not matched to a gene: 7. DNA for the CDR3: TGTGCCAGCACCAGGACTAGCGGGGTGTTCGGGGAGCTGTTTTTT. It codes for CASTRTSGVFGELFF. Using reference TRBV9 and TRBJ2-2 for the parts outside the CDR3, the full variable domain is DSGVTQTPKHLITATGQRVTLRCSPRSGDLSVYWYQQSLDQGLQFLIQYYNGEERAKGNILERFSAQQFPDLHSELNLSSLELGDSALYFCASTRTSGVFGELFFGEGSRLTVL.

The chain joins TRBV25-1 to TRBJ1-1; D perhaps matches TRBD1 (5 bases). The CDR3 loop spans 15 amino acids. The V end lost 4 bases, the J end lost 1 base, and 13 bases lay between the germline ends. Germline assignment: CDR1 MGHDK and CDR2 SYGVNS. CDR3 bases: TGTGCCAGCAGTGTCTATCTGGGGCAGAACACTGAAGCTTTCTTT. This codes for CASSVYLGQNTEAFF. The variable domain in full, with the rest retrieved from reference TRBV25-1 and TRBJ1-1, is EADIYQTPRYLVIGTGKKITLECSQTMGHDKMYWYQQDPGMELHLIHYSYGVNSTEKGDLSSESTVSRIRTEHFPLTLESARPSHTSQYLCASSVYLGQNTEAFFGQGTRLTVV.

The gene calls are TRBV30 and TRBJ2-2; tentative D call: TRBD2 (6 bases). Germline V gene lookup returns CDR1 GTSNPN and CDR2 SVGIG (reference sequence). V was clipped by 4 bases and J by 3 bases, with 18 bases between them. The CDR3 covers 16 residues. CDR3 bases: TGTGCCTGGAACTACCCCGGCGGGGCCCACACCGGGGAGCTGTTTTTT. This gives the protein CAWNYPGGAHTGELFF.

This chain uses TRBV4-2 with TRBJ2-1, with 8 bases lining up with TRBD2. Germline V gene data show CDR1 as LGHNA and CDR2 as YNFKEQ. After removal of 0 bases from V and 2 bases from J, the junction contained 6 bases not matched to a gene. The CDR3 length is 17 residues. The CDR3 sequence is CASSQEAGLATYNEQFF. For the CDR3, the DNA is TGTGCCAGCAGCCAAGAAGCTGGACTAGCCACCTACAATGAGCAGTTCTTC.